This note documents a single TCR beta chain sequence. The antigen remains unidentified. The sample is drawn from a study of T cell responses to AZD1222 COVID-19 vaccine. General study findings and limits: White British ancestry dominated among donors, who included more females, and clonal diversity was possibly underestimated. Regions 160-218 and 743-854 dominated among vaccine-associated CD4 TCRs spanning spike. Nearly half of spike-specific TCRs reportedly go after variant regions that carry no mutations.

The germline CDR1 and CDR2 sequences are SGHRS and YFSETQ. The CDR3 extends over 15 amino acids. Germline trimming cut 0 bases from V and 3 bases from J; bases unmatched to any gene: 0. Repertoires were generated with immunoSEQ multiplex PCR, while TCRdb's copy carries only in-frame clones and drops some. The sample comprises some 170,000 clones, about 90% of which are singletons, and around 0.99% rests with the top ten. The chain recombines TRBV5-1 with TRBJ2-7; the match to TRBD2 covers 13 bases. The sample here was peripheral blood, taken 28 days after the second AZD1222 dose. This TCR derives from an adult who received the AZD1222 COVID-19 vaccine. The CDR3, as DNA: TGCGCCAGCAGCTTGGGACTAGCGGGGGGCTACGAGCAGTACTTC. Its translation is CASSLGLAGGYEQYF. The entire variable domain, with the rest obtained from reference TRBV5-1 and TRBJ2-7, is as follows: KAGVTQTPRYLIKTRGQQVTLSCSPISGHRSVSWYQQTPGQGLQFLFEYFSETQRNKGNFPGRFSGRQFSNSRSEMNVSTLELGDSALYLCASSLGLAGGYEQYFGPGTRLTVT.